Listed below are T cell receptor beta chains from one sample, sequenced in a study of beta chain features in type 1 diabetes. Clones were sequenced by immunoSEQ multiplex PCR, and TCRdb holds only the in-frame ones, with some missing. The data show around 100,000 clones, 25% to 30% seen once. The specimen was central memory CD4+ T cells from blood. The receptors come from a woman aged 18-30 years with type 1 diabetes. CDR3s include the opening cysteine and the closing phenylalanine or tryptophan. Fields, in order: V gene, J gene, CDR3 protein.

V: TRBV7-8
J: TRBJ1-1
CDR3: CASSLGQGHTEAFF

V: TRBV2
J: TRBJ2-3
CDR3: CASSGGASGVTDTQYF

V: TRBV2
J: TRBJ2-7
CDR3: CASSGPGDEQYF

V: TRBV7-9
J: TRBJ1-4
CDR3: CASSSGTVYEKLFF

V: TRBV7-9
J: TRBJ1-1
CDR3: CASSFQVTEAFF

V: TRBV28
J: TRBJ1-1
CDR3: CASSVPGYTEAFF

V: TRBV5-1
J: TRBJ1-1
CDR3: CASSLGALKTEAFF

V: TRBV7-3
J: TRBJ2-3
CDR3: CASSSEASGMADTQYF

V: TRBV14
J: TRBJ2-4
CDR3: CASSQVSAGAQYF

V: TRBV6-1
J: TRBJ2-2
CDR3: CASSGRHSNTGELFF

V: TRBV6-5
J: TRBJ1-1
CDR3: CASRQGTVNTEAFF

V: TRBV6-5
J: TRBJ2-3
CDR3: CASRRLGNADTQYF

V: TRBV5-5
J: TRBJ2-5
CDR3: CASSSGEPTQYF

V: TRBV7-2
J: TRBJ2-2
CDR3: CASSPRQSATGELFF

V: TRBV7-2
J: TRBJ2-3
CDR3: CASSLHQPATSGGTDTQYF

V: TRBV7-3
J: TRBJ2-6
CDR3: CASSTWPQGSPGANVLTF

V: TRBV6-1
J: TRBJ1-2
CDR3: CASSEALSRGNYGYTF

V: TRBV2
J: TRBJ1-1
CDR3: CASIMTDNTEAFF

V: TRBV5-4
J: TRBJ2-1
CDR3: CASSFTSGRTYNEQFF

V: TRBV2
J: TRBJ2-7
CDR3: CASGPNSYEQYF

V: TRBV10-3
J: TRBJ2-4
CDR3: CAISESGGGEGIQYF

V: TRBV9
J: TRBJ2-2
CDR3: CASSVGGGRMSGELFF

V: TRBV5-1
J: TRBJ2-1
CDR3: CASSNPSGGNEQFF

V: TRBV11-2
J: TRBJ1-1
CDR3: CASSQGVLNTEAFF

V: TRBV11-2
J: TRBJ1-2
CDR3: CASKSLLGQTNYGYTF

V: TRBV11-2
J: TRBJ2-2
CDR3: CASSLRNRNTGELFF

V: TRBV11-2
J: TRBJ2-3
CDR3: CASSSPSGDTQYF